Each of the 4 T cell receptor beta chains below was sequenced from the same sample in a study of T cells in Graves' hyperthyroidism and ophthalmopathy. Amplification of TCR beta CDR3 regions used RNA as the template. HTBI primers were used for first-round RT-PCR of the TCR CDR3. TCRdb called the multiplex PCR reads again in MiXCR, with one record for every CDR3 protein. Altogether 500,000 to 700,000 distinct CDR3 sequences are present, approximately 15% being singletons, with the ten largest covering 15% to 20%. Sequenced: blood. The receptors derive from a woman between 18 and 29 years old with Graves' hyperthyroidism.

This clonotype was seen at least ten times. The V gene is TRBV5-4, the J gene TRBJ2-1; 8 positions match TRBD2. V shed 4 bases and J 6 bases; nucleotides not matched to a gene: 18. The CDR3 extends over 18 amino acids. Germline CDR1 reads SGHNT; CDR2 reads YYREEE (reference sequence). The CDR3 loop is CASSPPGLAGQRGNEQFF. CDR3 nucleotides: TGTGCCAGCAGCCCCCCTGGGCTAGCGGGTCAACGGGGCAATGAGCAGTTCTTC.

J is TRBJ1-4 and V is TRBV9, with D perhaps TRBD1 (6 bases). Trimming stripped 4 bases from V and 4 bases from J, with 14 bases between. The CDR3 spans 15 residues. Germline V CDR1 and CDR2: SGDLS, YYNGEE. This chain's CDR3 is CASSLGGAGNEKLFF. The DNA for the CDR3 is TGTGCCAGCAGCCTCGGGGGCGCAGGTAATGAAAAACTGTTTTTT.

This clonotype has a count of ten or more. This chain connects TRBV3-1 to TRBJ2-7; tentative D call: TRBD1 (5 bases). In germline, CDR1 is LGHDT, CDR2 YNNKEL (reference sequence). This CDR3 region has 14 residues. Trimming pared 2 bases from V and 0 bases from J, leaving 8 bases between. The CDR3 sequence: CASSQRGSSYEQYF. CDR3 bases: TGTGCCAGCAGCCAAAGGGGTAGCTCCTACGAGCAGTACTTC.

Comment on this clonotype: With a much larger clone just one base away, this may be a read error. This rearrangement joins TRBV6-1 to TRBJ1-1; TRBD1 matches at 10 bases. Germline values: CDR1 MNHNS, CDR2 SASEGT. The CDR3 is 13 residues long. In DNA, the CDR3 is TGTGCCAGCAGCCCCAGCGGGACAGGGGAAGGTTTCTTT. Its translation: CASSPSGTGEGFF.